This is a list of T cell receptor beta chains from one sample in a study of T-cell reconstitution after alpha-beta-depleted transplantation in children. TCRdb re-derived calls from the PCR reads in MiXCR, one entry per CDR3 protein. The sample contains hundreds of thousands of distinct CDR3 sequences, around 17% of which appear only once. Sample: PBMCs, mostly from graft donor cells, taken 360 days after TCRalphabeta/CD19-depleted stem cell transplant. Every receptor here comes from a male patient aged 5 to 17 who had a stem cell transplant for acute lymphoblastic leukemia, so the T cells may come from the graft donor. Each CDR3 is given with its conserved first and last residue. Each record gives: clone size, D gene, J gene, V gene, CDR3 protein, CDR3 DNA. A D gene is named only where the DNA matches it firmly. A clone size is listed for some rows: how often the clone was seen (once, few, many), or a class if it is expanded.

clone_size: -; d_call: TRBD2; j_call: TRBJ2-7; v_call: TRBV6-1; cdr3_aa: CASTGSGTRAHEQYF; cdr3_nt: TGTGCCAGCACCGGCTCCGGGACTAGGGCCCACGAGCAGTACTTC
clone_size: -; d_call: TRBD1; j_call: TRBJ1-5; v_call: TRBV24-1; cdr3_aa: CATSERDRGNSNQPQHF; cdr3_nt: TGTGCCACCAGTGAGCGGGACAGGGGGAACAGCAATCAGCCCCAGCATTTT
clone_size: many; d_call: -; j_call: TRBJ2-3; v_call: TRBV7-2; cdr3_aa: CASSSFTDTQYF; cdr3_nt: TGTGCCAGCAGCTCGTTTACAGATACGCAGTATTTT
clone_size: few; d_call: TRBD2; j_call: TRBJ2-7; v_call: TRBV2; cdr3_aa: CASSGPLGGRFDEQYF; cdr3_nt: TGTGCCAGCAGTGGACCCCTTGGCGGGAGGTTCGACGAGCAGTACTTC
clone_size: -; d_call: -; j_call: TRBJ2-1; v_call: TRBV3-1; cdr3_aa: CASSRDYGSGGEQFF; cdr3_nt: TGTGCCAGCAGCCGGGACTATGGGTCAGGGGGTGAGCAGTTCTTC
clone_size: few; d_call: TRBD2; j_call: TRBJ2-3; v_call: TRBV15; cdr3_aa: CATSRDLAGVFTDTQYF; cdr3_nt: TGTGCCACCAGCAGAGATCTAGCGGGAGTCTTCACAGATACGCAGTATTTT
clone_size: few; d_call: -; j_call: TRBJ2-3; v_call: TRBV29-1; cdr3_aa: CSVETGYPGTQYF; cdr3_nt: TGCAGCGTTGAGACGGGCTACCCCGGCACGCAGTATTTT
clone_size: -; d_call: -; j_call: TRBJ2-7; v_call: TRBV7-2; cdr3_aa: CASSPFLSYEQYF; cdr3_nt: TGTGCCAGCAGCCCATTCCTCTCCTACGAGCAGTACTTC
clone_size: few; d_call: -; j_call: TRBJ2-2; v_call: TRBV20-1; cdr3_aa: CSAINLVTGELFF; cdr3_nt: TGCAGTGCCATTAACTTGGTCACCGGGGAGCTGTTTTTT
clone_size: few; d_call: -; j_call: TRBJ2-3; v_call: TRBV9; cdr3_aa: CASSVKGLGDTQYF; cdr3_nt: TGTGCCAGCAGCGTAAAGGGACTGGGAGATACGCAGTATTTT
clone_size: many; d_call: TRBD2; j_call: TRBJ2-3; v_call: TRBV4-2; cdr3_aa: CASSQDDSIAGGSTDTQYF; cdr3_nt: TGTGCCAGCAGCCAAGATGACTCCATAGCGGGAGGGAGCACAGATACGCAGTATTTT
clone_size: -; d_call: -; j_call: TRBJ1-1; v_call: TRBV11-2; cdr3_aa: CASSSLAGSNTEAFF; cdr3_nt: TGTGCCAGCAGCTCGCTAGCAGGTTCGAATACTGAAGCTTTCTTT
clone_size: -; d_call: TRBD2; j_call: TRBJ2-3; v_call: TRBV10-3; cdr3_aa: CAINSGTSGIIDTQYF; cdr3_nt: TGTGCCATCAACTCGGGAACTAGCGGGATAATAGATACGCAGTATTTT
clone_size: -; d_call: -; j_call: TRBJ2-1; v_call: TRBV2; cdr3_aa: CASSERLRVGDNEQFF; cdr3_nt: TGTGCCAGCAGTGAAAGGTTGAGGGTCGGGGACAATGAGCAGTTCTTC
clone_size: few; d_call: -; j_call: TRBJ2-3; v_call: TRBV7-9; cdr3_aa: CASSLAKLAASTDTQYF; cdr3_nt: TGTGCCAGCAGCTTAGCGAAGCTAGCTGCTAGCACAGATACGCAGTATTTT
clone_size: few; d_call: -; j_call: TRBJ1-5; v_call: TRBV12-3/TRBV12-4; cdr3_aa: CASSPPTVNQPQHF; cdr3_nt: TGTGCCAGCAGTCCCCCGACAGTCAATCAGCCCCAGCATTTT
clone_size: -; d_call: -; j_call: TRBJ2-1; v_call: TRBV4-1; cdr3_aa: CASSQLGGRNEQFF; cdr3_nt: TGCGCCAGCAGCCAGTTGGGGGGACGGAATGAGCAGTTCTTC
clone_size: many; d_call: -; j_call: TRBJ2-2; v_call: TRBV2; cdr3_aa: CASRREAGELFF; cdr3_nt: TGTGCCAGCAGGCGTGAAGCCGGGGAGCTGTTTTTT
clone_size: few; d_call: TRBD1; j_call: TRBJ1-3; v_call: TRBV11-2; cdr3_aa: CASSRRPGQAYSGNTIYF; cdr3_nt: TGTGCCAGCAGCCGCAGACCGGGACAGGCCTACTCTGGAAACACCATATATTTT
clone_size: many; d_call: TRBD1; j_call: TRBJ2-3; v_call: TRBV10-2; cdr3_aa: CASSAGQGHTDTQYF; cdr3_nt: TGCGCCAGCAGTGCGGGACAGGGTCACACAGATACGCAGTATTTT
clone_size: -; d_call: -; j_call: TRBJ1-1; v_call: TRBV5-1; cdr3_aa: CASSATGYTEAFF; cdr3_nt: TGCGCCAGCAGCGCTACAGGGTACACTGAAGCTTTCTTT
clone_size: many; d_call: -; j_call: TRBJ1-1; v_call: TRBV12-3/TRBV12-4; cdr3_aa: CASSAGREAFF; cdr3_nt: TGTGCCAGCTCCGCGGGGCGTGAAGCTTTCTTT
clone_size: -; d_call: -; j_call: TRBJ2-3; v_call: TRBV5-1; cdr3_aa: CASSLWATRTDTQYF; cdr3_nt: TGCGCCAGCAGCTTGTGGGCGACTCGCACAGATACGCAGTATTTT
clone_size: few; d_call: TRBD2; j_call: TRBJ2-1; v_call: TRBV20-1; cdr3_aa: CSAREGGRTSGSWGEQFF; cdr3_nt: TGCAGTGCTAGAGAAGGGGGGAGGACTAGCGGGAGTTGGGGTGAGCAGTTCTTC
clone_size: once; d_call: -; j_call: TRBJ1-2; v_call: TRBV30; cdr3_aa: CAWSVSKGYGYTF; cdr3_nt: TGTGCCTGGAGTGTGTCGAAGGGCTATGGCTACACCTTC
clone_size: few; d_call: TRBD2; j_call: TRBJ2-7; v_call: TRBV13; cdr3_aa: CASSLVGRENEQYF; cdr3_nt: TGTGCCAGCAGCTTAGTAGGGCGGGAGAACGAGCAGTACTTC
clone_size: many; d_call: -; j_call: TRBJ1-1; v_call: TRBV4-1; cdr3_aa: CASSHAGSLNTEAFF; cdr3_nt: TGCGCCAGCAGCCATGCCGGGTCACTTAACACTGAAGCTTTCTTT
clone_size: -; d_call: -; j_call: TRBJ1-2; v_call: TRBV5-1; cdr3_aa: CASSFGNIEGYTF; cdr3_nt: TGCGCCAGCAGCTTCGGCAATATAGAGGGCTACACCTTC
clone_size: -; d_call: -; j_call: TRBJ2-1; v_call: TRBV7-3; cdr3_aa: CASSLFFVSYNEQFF; cdr3_nt: TGTGCCAGCAGCTTATTTTTTGTCTCCTACAATGAGCAGTTCTTC
clone_size: -; d_call: -; j_call: TRBJ2-7; v_call: TRBV29-1; cdr3_aa: CSVAPGRSYEQYF; cdr3_nt: TGCAGCGTTGCTCCGGGGAGGTCCTACGAGCAGTACTTC
clone_size: -; d_call: -; j_call: TRBJ2-7; v_call: TRBV5-1; cdr3_aa: CASSLPRLSGEQYF; cdr3_nt: TGCGCCAGCAGCTTGCCTCGCTTGTCGGGCGAGCAGTACTTC
clone_size: -; d_call: -; j_call: TRBJ2-7; v_call: TRBV28; cdr3_aa: CASLDWVYGEQYF; cdr3_nt: TGTGCCAGCCTGGACTGGGTATATGGCGAGCAGTACTTC
clone_size: -; d_call: -; j_call: TRBJ2-1; v_call: TRBV2; cdr3_aa: CASSEYRFRGGPYNEQFF; cdr3_nt: TGTGCCAGCAGTGAATACCGGTTCAGGGGGGGACCCTACAATGAGCAGTTCTTC
clone_size: -; d_call: TRBD2; j_call: TRBJ2-7; v_call: TRBV27; cdr3_aa: CASSLTLAGVSEQYF; cdr3_nt: TGTGCCAGCAGTTTAACACTAGCGGGAGTTAGCGAGCAGTACTTC
clone_size: many; d_call: -; j_call: TRBJ2-2; v_call: TRBV29-1; cdr3_aa: CSVEGPGTPTGELFF; cdr3_nt: TGCAGCGTTGAAGGGCCAGGAACACCCACCGGGGAGCTGTTTTTT
clone_size: -; d_call: -; j_call: TRBJ2-7; v_call: TRBV29-1; cdr3_aa: CSGGRGSPYEQYF; cdr3_nt: TGCAGCGGGGGGCGCGGGAGTCCCTACGAGCAGTACTTC
clone_size: few; d_call: -; j_call: TRBJ2-7; v_call: TRBV7-6; cdr3_aa: CASSSDGGAYEQYF; cdr3_nt: TGTGCCAGCAGCTCGGACGGAGGCGCCTACGAGCAGTACTTC
clone_size: -; d_call: TRBD1; j_call: TRBJ1-2; v_call: TRBV29-1; cdr3_aa: CSAPYPAGTDFFF; cdr3_nt: TGCAGCGCTCCATACCCGGCCGGGACAGATTTTTTCTTC
clone_size: -; d_call: -; j_call: TRBJ1-3; v_call: TRBV4-2; cdr3_aa: CASSQVAVSGNTIYF; cdr3_nt: TGTGCCAGCAGCCAAGTAGCGGTGTCTGGAAACACCATATATTTT
clone_size: few; d_call: TRBD2; j_call: TRBJ2-4; v_call: TRBV10-3; cdr3_aa: CAISELGLAGDIQYF; cdr3_nt: TGTGCCATCAGTGAACTCGGACTAGCGGGAGACATTCAGTACTTC